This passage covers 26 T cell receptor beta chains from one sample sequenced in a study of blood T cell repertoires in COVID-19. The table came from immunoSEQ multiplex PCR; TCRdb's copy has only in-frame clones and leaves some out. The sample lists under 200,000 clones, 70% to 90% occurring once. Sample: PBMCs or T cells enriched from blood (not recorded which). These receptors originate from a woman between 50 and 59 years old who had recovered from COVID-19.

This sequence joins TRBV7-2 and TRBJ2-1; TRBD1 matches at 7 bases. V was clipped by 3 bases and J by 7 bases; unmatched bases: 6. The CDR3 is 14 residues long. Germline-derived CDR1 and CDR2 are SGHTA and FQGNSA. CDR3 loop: CASSFPGTANEQFF. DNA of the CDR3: TGTGCCAGCAGCTTTCCCGGGACAGCGAATGAGCAGTTCTTC. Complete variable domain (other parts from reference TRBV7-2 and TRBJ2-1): GAGVSQSPSNKVTEKGKDVELRCDPISGHTALYWYRQSLGQGLEFLIYFQGNSAPDKSGLPSDRFSAERTGGSVSTLTIQRTQQEDSAVYLCASSFPGTANEQFFGPGTRLTVL.

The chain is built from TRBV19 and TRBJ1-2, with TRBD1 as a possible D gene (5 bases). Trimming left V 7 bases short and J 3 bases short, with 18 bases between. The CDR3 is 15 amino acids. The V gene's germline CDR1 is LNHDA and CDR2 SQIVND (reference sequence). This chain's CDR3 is CASTTTWGGDYGYTF. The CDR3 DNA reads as TGTGCCAGTACCACGACTTGGGGGGGGGACTATGGCTACACCTTC.

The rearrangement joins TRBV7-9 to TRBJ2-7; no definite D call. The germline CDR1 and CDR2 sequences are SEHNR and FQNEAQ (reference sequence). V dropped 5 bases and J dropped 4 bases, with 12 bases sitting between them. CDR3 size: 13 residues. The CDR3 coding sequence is TGTGCCAGCAGCCGTACTCAGGTGTACGAGCAGTACTTC. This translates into CASSRTQVYEQYF. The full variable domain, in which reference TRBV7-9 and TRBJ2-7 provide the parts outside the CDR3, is DTGVSQNPRHKITKRGQNVTFRCDPISEHNRLYWYRQTLGQGPEFLTYFQNEAQLEKSRLLSDRFSAERPKGSFSTLEIQRTEQGDSAMYLCASSRTQVYEQYFGPGTRLTVT.

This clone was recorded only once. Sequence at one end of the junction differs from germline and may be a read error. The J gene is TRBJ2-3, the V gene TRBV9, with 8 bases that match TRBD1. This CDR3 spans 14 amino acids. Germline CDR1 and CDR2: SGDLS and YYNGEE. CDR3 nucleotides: TGTGCCAGCAGCCCGGCAGGGGGCACAAATACGCAGTATTTT. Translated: CASSPAGGTNTQYF.

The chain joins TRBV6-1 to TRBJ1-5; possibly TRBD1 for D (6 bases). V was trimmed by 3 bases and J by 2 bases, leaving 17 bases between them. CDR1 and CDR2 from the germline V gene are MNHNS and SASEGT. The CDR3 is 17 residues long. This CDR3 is CASSEPGTRPGNQPQHF. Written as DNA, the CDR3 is TGTGCCAGCAGTGAGCCCGGGACACGGCCTGGCAATCAGCCCCAGCATTTT.

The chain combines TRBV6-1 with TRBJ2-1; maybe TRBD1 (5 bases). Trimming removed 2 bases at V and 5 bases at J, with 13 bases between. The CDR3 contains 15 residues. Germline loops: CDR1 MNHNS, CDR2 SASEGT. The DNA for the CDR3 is TGTGCCAGCAGTGAAAAGGTAGGGGCCAACAATGAGCAGTTCTTC. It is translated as CASSEKVGANNEQFF.

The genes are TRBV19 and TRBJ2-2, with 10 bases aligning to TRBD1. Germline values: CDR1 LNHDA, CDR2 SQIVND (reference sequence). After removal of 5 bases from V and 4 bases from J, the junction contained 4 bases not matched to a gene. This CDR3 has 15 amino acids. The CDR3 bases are TGTGCCAGTAGTCGACAGGGGGCGGTCACCGGGGAGCTGTTTTTT. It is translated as CASSRQGAVTGELFF.

CDR3 protein: CSATLGNTIYF. The CDR3 DNA follows: TGCAGTGCTACTTTGGGAAACACCATATATTTT. The J gene is TRBJ1-3, the V gene TRBV20-1; D is unclear. In germline, CDR1 is DFQATT, CDR2 SNEGSKA (reference sequence). The V end was cut by 4 bases, the J end by 4 bases, with 5 bases between. This CDR3 is 11 amino acids long.

The CDR3 reads CASSRGRGGGNQPQHF. CDR3 sequence (DNA): TGTGCCAGCAGCCGGGGGAGGGGTGGTGGCAATCAGCCCCAGCATTTT. The chain recombines TRBV11-2 with TRBJ1-5; the D gene is possibly TRBD1 (5 bases). Per germline, CDR1 SGHAT and CDR2 FQNNGV. There are 16 residues in the CDR3. V gave up 5 bases and J gave up 2 bases, with 16 bases separating them.

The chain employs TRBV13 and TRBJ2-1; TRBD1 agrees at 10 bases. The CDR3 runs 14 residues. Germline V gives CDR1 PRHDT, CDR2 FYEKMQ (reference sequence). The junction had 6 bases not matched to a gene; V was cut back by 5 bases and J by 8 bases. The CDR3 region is CASSASGTGDEQFF. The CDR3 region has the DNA TGTGCCAGCAGCGCCTCCGGGACAGGGGATGAGCAGTTCTTC.

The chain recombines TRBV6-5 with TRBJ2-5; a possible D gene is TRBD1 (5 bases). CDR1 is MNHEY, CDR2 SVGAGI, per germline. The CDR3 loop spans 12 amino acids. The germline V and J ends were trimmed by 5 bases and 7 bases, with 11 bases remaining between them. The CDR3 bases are TGTGCCAGCAGTCGACAGTCTGGGACCCAGTACTTC. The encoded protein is CASSRQSGTQYF.

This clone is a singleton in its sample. CDR3 DNA: TGCGCCAGCAGCCGCGGGTCCCCTCAAATTGCAACTAATGAAAAACTGTTTTTT. This encodes CASSRGSPQIATNEKLFF. The chain employs TRBV5-1 and TRBJ1-4; the D is unclear. Germline V lookup: CDR1 SGHRS, CDR2 YFSETQ. This CDR3 comprises 18 residues. V lost 4 bases to trimming and J lost 0 bases, with 19 bases between them.

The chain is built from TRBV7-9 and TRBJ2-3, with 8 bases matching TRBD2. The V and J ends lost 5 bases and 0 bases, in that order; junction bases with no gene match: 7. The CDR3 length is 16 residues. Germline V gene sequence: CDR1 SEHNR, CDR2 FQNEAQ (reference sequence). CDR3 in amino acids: CASSPRGGHSTDTQYF. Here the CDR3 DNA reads TGTGCCAGCAGCCCGCGCGGGGGGCACAGCACAGATACGCAGTATTTT.

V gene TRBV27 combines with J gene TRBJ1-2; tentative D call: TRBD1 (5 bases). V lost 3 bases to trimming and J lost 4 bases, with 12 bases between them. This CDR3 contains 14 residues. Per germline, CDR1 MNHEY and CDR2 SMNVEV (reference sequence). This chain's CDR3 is CASSFSRASYGYTF. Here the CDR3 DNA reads TGTGCCAGCAGTTTTTCCAGGGCATCCTATGGCTACACCTTC.

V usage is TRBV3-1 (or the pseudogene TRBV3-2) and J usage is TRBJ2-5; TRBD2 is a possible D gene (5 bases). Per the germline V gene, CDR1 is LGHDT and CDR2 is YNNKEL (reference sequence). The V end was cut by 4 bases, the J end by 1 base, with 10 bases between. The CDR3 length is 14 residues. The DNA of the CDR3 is TGTGCCAGCAGCCGCAGCGGAATCCAAGAGACCCAGTACTTC. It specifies CASSRSGIQETQYF.

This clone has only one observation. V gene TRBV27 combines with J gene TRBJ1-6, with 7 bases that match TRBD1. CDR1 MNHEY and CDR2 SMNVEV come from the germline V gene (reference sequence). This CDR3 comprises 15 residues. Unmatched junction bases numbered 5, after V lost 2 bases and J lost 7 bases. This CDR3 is CASSLAVGQNSPLHF. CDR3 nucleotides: TGTGCCAGCAGTTTAGCCGTGGGACAGAATTCACCCCTCCACTTT.

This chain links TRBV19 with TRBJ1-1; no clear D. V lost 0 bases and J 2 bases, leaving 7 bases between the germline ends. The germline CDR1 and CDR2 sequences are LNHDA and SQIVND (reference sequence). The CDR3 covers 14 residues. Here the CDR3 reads CASSIERVNTEAFF. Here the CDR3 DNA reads TGTGCCAGTAGTATAGAGAGGGTTAACACTGAAGCTTTCTTT.

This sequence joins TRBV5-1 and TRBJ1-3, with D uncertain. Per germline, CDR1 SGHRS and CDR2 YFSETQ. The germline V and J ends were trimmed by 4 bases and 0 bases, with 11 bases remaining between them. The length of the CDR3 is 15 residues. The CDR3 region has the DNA TGCGCCAGCAGCACGACAAGTTACTCTGGAAACACCATATATTTT. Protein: CASSTTSYSGNTIYF.

The CDR3 DNA follows: TGTGCCAGCAGCTCCCAGGAGGGGTTCAGGCGAGAGACCCAGTACTTC. Translated, it gives CASSSQEGFRRETQYF. The chain couples TRBV7-8 to TRBJ2-5; a weak D match, TRBD2 (6 bases). This CDR3 contains 16 residues. Germline lookup yields CDR1 SGHVS and CDR2 FQNEAQ. Trimming shortened V by 4 bases and J by 4 bases, and 19 bases separated the two germline ends.

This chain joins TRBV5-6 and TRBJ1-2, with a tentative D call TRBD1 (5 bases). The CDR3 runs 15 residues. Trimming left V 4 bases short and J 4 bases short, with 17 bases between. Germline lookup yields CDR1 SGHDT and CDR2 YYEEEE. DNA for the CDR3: TGTGCCAGCAGCCCGGGGGGACTCGTGAGCTATGGCTACACCTTC. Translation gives CASSPGGLVSYGYTF.

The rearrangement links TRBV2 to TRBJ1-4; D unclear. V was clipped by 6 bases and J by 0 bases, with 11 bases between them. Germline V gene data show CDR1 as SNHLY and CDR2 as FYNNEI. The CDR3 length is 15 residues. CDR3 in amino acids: CASRRETATNEKLFF. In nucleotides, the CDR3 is TGTGCCAGCAGGAGGGAGACTGCAACTAATGAAAAACTGTTTTTT.

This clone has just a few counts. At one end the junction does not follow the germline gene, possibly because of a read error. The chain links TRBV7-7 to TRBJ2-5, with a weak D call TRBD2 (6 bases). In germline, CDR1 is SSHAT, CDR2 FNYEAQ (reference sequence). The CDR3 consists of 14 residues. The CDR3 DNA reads TGTGCTAGCAGCCAGATGGGGGGAACCGAGACCCAGTACTTC. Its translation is CASSQMGGTETQYF. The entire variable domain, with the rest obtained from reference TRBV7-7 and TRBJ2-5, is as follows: GAGVSQSPRYKVTKRGQDVTLRCDPISSHATLYWYQQALGQGPEFLTYFNYEAQPDKSGLPSDRFSAERPEGSISTLTIQRTEQRDSAMYRCASSQMGGTETQYFGPGTRLLVL.

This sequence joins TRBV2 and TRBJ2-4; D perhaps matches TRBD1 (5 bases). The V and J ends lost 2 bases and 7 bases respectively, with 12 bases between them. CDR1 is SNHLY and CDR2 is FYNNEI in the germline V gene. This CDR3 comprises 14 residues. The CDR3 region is CASSESAGLNIQYF. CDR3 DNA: TGTGCCAGCAGTGAATCGGCAGGGCTCAACATTCAGTACTTC.

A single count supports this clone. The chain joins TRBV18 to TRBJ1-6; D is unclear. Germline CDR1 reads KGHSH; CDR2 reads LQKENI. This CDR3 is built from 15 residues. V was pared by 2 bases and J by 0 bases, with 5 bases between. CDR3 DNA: TGTGCCAGCTCACCAGAGAGCTCCTATAATTCACCCCTCCACTTT. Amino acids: CASSPESSYNSPLHF. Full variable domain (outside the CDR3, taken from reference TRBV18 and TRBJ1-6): NAGVMQNPRHLVRRRGQEARLRCSPMKGHSHVYWYRQLPEEGLKFMVYLQKENIIDESGMPKERFSAEFPKEGPSILRIQQVVRGDSAAYFCASSPESSYNSPLHFGNGTRLTVT.

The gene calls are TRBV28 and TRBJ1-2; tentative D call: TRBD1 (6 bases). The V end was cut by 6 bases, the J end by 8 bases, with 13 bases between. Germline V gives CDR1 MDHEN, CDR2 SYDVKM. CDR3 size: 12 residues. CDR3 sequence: CASRGGSWGYTF. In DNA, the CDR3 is TGTGCCAGCAGAGGGGGTTCGTGGGGCTACACCTTC.

The CDR3 protein is CASSWPGQGENEQYF. CDR3 nucleotides: TGTGCCAGCAGCTGGCCGGGACAGGGTGAGAACGAGCAGTACTTC. This rearrangement joins TRBV11-1 to TRBJ2-7, with 9 bases aligning to TRBD1. With 4 bases clipped from V and 5 bases from J, the junction kept 9 bases outside the gene matches. The CDR3 contains 15 residues. Germline CDR1 is SGHAT and CDR2 is FQDESV (reference sequence).